This T cell receptor (beta chain) was profiled in a study of blood T cell repertoires in COVID-19. Background on the study: Whether acute or convalescent, the COVID-19 samples came from the United States, Italy and Spain. T cells, B-cell-depleted T cells, or PBMCs provided the cDNA or gDNA that served as material.

Per the original data handling: How many nucleated cells were present was estimated from reference gene primer amplification. The repertoire was sequenced with immunoSEQ multiplex PCR; TCRdb's copy has only in-frame clones and lacks some. V and J calls and clone size are given by that table; D and trimming were obtained from the DNA. The sample contains approximately 30,000 clones, roughly 91% of which appear only once. Germline trimming cut 5 bases from V and 3 bases from J; bases unmatched to any gene: 6. The CDR3 consists of 15 residues. Germline CDR1 SGHKS, CDR2 YYEKEE (reference sequence). The chain links TRBV5-5 to TRBJ2-1; TRBD2 matches 9 bases. Material: peripheral blood. The sequence was obtained from a human donor with active COVID-19. The donor label of this sample is uncertain. The CDR3 DNA is TGTGCCAGCAGGCCTAGCGGGGTAGTCTACAATGAGCAGTTCTTC. This sequence encodes CASRPSGVVYNEQFF.